One and the same sample provided the 8 T cell receptor beta chains below, sequenced in a study of cytomegalovirus exposure and HLA in healthy donors. The repertoire was sequenced with immunoSEQ multiplex PCR; TCRdb's copy has only in-frame clones and lacks some. The sample records 150,000 or so clones, just under 90% being singletons. The sample taken for sequencing was PBMCs. These receptors originate from a woman aged 25-40 years in good health and CMV-seronegative.

This clone has only one observation. The chain combines TRBV6-6 with TRBJ2-5, with a possible D match to TRBD2 (6 bases). Trimming took off 8 bases at V and 6 bases at J, with 22 bases between the two ends. This CDR3 has 15 residues. Looked up from germline, CDR1 is MNHNY and CDR2 is SVGAGI (reference sequence). CDR3 loop: CASLLLRGGLQTQYF. For the CDR3, the DNA is TGTGCCAGCCTTTTGTTACGGGGAGGTCTTCAGACCCAGTACTTC.

The V gene is TRBV6-5, the J gene TRBJ2-7; TRBD1 might be the D (5 bases). This CDR3 has 13 amino acids. Trimming took 2 bases from V and 6 from J, leaving 11 bases between them. Per germline, CDR1 MNHEY and CDR2 SVGAGI. CDR3 in DNA: TGTGCCAGCAGTTACCAGGGATTGAGCGAGCAGTACTTC. Amino acids: CASSYQGLSEQYF.

V is TRBV7-6 and J is TRBJ1-3; D gene uncertain. CDR1 SGHVS and CDR2 FNYEAQ come from the germline V gene. The CDR3 loop spans 15 amino acids. Trimming shortened V by 4 bases and J by 4 bases, and 14 bases separated the two germline ends. In DNA, the CDR3 is TGTGCCAGCAGCTCGACATCGAATCTCGGAAACACCATATATTTT. Its protein product is CASSSTSNLGNTIYF.

The chain uses TRBV19 and TRBJ1-5, with 7 bases fitting TRBD1. With V trimmed by 6 bases and J by 1 base, 9 bases remained unmatched. Germline-derived CDR1 and CDR2 are LNHDA and SQIVND (reference sequence). There are 16 residues in the CDR3. The CDR3 bases are TGTGCCAGTAGCTGGACAGGCCTGGAAAGCAATCAGCCCCAGCATTTT. It codes for CASSWTGLESNQPQHF.

V and J are TRBV18 and TRBJ2-2, with D hard to call. The germline V gene has CDR1 KGHSH and CDR2 LQKENI. The CDR3 runs to 14 residues. With 5 bases removed from V and 2 bases from J, the gap between germline ends came to 9 bases. The CDR3 sequence: CASSSAGNTGELFF. DNA of the CDR3: TGTGCCAGCTCAAGCGCCGGCAACACCGGGGAGCTGTTTTTT.

The chain uses TRBV30 and TRBJ2-1; 8 bases fit TRBD1. CDR3 length: 14 amino acids. Trimming at V came to 8 bases and at J to 7 bases, leaving 13 bases not matched to a gene. Germline V gene data show CDR1 as GTSNPN and CDR2 as SVGIG (reference sequence). CDR3 residues: CAVRAGGVLNEQFF. CDR3 bases: TGTGCCGTCAGGGCAGGGGGCGTTTTGAATGAGCAGTTCTTC.

The chain links TRBV7-6 to TRBJ2-3; D is possibly TRBD1 (6 bases). The CDR3 has 17 amino acids. Trimming stripped 0 bases from V and 0 bases from J, with 13 bases between. Germline V gene data show CDR1 as SGHVS and CDR2 as FNYEAQ. CDR3 DNA sequence: TGTGCCAGCAGCTTAGCCTCGGGAACAGGGAGCACAGATACGCAGTATTTT. This encodes CASSLASGTGSTDTQYF.

The rearrangement links TRBV7-2 to TRBJ1-2; 10 positions agree with TRBD1. The CDR3 sequence is 15 residues long. V was clipped by 5 bases and J by 7 bases; unmatched bases: 10. Germline CDR1 is SGHTA and CDR2 is FQGNSA. The CDR3 DNA is TGTGCCAGCAGCGTCCCGGGACAGGGGCGAGGTGGCTACACCTTC. Translated, it gives CASSVPGQGRGGYTF.